A single T cell receptor beta chain is shown here with its context. The sample holds a few counts of this clone. No cognate antigen has been identified for it. No base-level quality is on record; no much larger clone is a single base apart. Collaborating institutions collected whole blood in K2EDTA tubes following their own protocols. For TCRbeta analysis, collaborator samples were shipped as frozen whole blood, as isolated PBMCs, or as DNA extracted from either sample type. The immunoSEQ Assay, a bias-controlled multiplex PCR, was used to amplify TCRbeta CDR3 regions from genomic DNA. In the source study's methods: The number of nucleated cells in each sample was estimated from the amplification of reference gene primers within the assay. Sequence reads were collapsed and filtered to measure the absolute abundance of every unique TCRbeta CDR3 rearrangement. Productive Simpson clonality was computed per sample as the square root of Simpson's diversity index over productive rearrangements. Drawn from immuneACCESS, this table holds only the in-frame rearrangements with V and J called that TCRdb kept. Clones are partly lost; checked studies trace under half to an unresolved V gene and leave the rest unexplained. The V and J calls and clone size were taken over from that table, and D and trimming were inferred from the DNA. This sample gives 90,000 to 110,000 clones in total; about 78% of them show up just once. The ten largest account for 4% to 5.5% of the sample.

This entry comes from a study of blood T cell repertoires in COVID-19 (dated by TCRdb to 2019 to 2021). About the full investigation: Collaborator samples came from the United States, Italy and Spain and covered acute and convalescent phases of COVID-19. The material from the prospective study consisted of cDNA or gDNA derived from T cells, B-cell-depleted T cells, or PBMCs. Deeply sampled blood TCRbeta repertoires from subjects exposed to, actively infected with, or recovered from COVID-19 were included in the dataset. A freely available public database, intended as a resource for researchers studying the immune response to SARS-CoV-2, is where the repertoires were released. The samples were drawn from two sources: the first 160 participants of the ongoing ImmuneRACE study, and 950 to 1,500 subjects contributed by 6 global collaborators. Nearly every sample came with metadata listing a de-identified subject ID, COVID-19 status, age in years and sex. Where available, HLA class I and class II types were obtained from metadata supplied by the sample provider rather than from assay-based typing. Points the paper makes about the study in general: The quantity of clinical and demographic metadata differed by source and by participant and was supplied without curation.

There are 14 amino acids in the CDR3, from cysteine to phenylalanine inclusive. The read is trimmed to its CDR3 DNA, 42 bases read in frame from base 1. Per the germline V gene (reference sequence), LNHDA is the CDR1 and SQIVND is the CDR2. V is shortened by 7 bases, J by 1 base, and the region joining them spans 13 bases. The specimen was peripheral blood. The sequence derives from a human donor in a cohort sampled during active or convalescent COVID-19. The chain was built from TRBV19 and TRBJ1-1; TRBD1 could be the D gene, as 6 bases match. Read as DNA, the sequence is TGTGCCAGTACCCGGCAGGGGCAGAACACTGAAGCTTTCTTT. Translated, it gives CASTRQGQNTEAFF.